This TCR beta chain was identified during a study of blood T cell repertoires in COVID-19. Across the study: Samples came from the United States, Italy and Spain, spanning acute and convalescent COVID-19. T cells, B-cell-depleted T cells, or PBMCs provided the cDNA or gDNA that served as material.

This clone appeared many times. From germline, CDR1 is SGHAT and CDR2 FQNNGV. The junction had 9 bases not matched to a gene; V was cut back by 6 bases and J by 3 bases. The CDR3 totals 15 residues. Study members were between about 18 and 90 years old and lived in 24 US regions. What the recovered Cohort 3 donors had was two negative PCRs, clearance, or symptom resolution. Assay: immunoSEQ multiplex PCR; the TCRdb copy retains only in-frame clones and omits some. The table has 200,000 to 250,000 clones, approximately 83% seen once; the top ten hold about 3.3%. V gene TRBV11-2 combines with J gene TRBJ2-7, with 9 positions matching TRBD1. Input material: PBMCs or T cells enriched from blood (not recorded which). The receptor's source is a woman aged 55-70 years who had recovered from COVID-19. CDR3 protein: CASRPADRGIYEQYF. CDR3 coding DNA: TGTGCCAGCAGACCCGCAGACAGGGGGATCTACGAGCAGTACTTC.